Below are 18 T cell receptor beta chains sequenced from a single sample in a study of blood T cell repertoires in COVID-19. Assay used: immunoSEQ multiplex PCR; TCRdb lists only in-frame clones, some missing. The sample has tens of thousands of clones, around 95% seen once. Sequences were obtained from peripheral blood. The receptors come from a human donor with active COVID-19. The donor label of this sample is uncertain.

The CDR3 DNA is TGTGCCAGCAGCGTAGCGTACGCGGGGGATGAGCAGTTCTTC. Translating it yields CASSVAYAGDEQFF. The V call is TRBV9, the J call TRBJ2-1; 7 bases map to TRBD2. Germline lookup yields CDR1 SGDLS and CDR2 YYNGEE. The V segment lost 0 bases and the J segment 8 bases; nucleotides outside the gene matches: 5. CDR3 length equals 14 residues.

This clone was seen only a few times. This rearrangement joins TRBV2 to TRBJ1-5; D may be TRBD1 (6 bases). CDR3 length: 13 amino acids. V lost 6 bases and J lost 11, with 17 bases in between. The germline gives CDR1 SNHLY, CDR2 FYNNEI. CDR3 sequence (DNA): TGTGCCAGCAGGGCAACGACAGGAATCTCCCAGCATTTT. Its translation is CASRATTGISQHF.

The V and J genes are TRBV11-3 and TRBJ2-3; 7 bases match TRBD2. V lost 6 bases, J lost 1 base, and 4 bases stayed unmatched. The CDR3 spans 14 residues. Germline V gives CDR1 SGHNT, CDR2 YENEEA. The CDR3 coding sequence is TGTGCCAGCAGTCCGGGGAGGGGCACAGATACGCAGTATTTT. Encoded protein: CASSPGRGTDTQYF.

The chain combines TRBV7-6 with TRBJ1-6; D is perhaps TRBD1 (5 bases). Germline-derived CDR1 and CDR2 are SGHVS and FNYEAQ. V lost 7 bases and J lost 9, with 19 bases in between. The CDR3 loop spans 15 amino acids. The CDR3 spells CASTPGPGYGSPLHF. Here the CDR3 DNA reads TGTGCCAGCACCCCGGGCCCAGGGTACGGTTCACCCCTCCACTTT.

This rearrangement joins TRBV11-2 to TRBJ2-1; D possibly corresponds to TRBD2 (5 bases). The CDR3 runs 17 residues. Trimming shortened V by 1 base and J by 1 base, and 14 bases separated the two germline ends. The germline gives CDR1 SGHAT, CDR2 FQNNGV. This chain's CDR3 is CASSLVPTPGSYNEQFF. The CDR3 DNA follows: TGTGCCAGCAGCTTAGTACCGACTCCGGGGTCCTACAATGAGCAGTTCTTC.

The chain combines TRBV11-2 with TRBJ1-1; D is undetermined. This CDR3 contains 14 residues. V was shortened by 1 base and J by 1 base, with 7 bases between the two germline ends. In germline, CDR1 is SGHAT, CDR2 FQNNGV. CDR3 sequence: CASSLARGNTEAFF. The CDR3 region has the DNA TGTGCCAGCAGCTTAGCCCGGGGGAACACTGAAGCTTTCTTT.

The genes are TRBV3-1 (or the pseudogene TRBV3-2) and TRBJ2-3; a possible D gene is TRBD2 (7 bases). V gave up 4 bases and J gave up 2 bases, with 16 bases separating them. CDR3 length equals 16 residues. CDR1 is LGHDT and CDR2 is YNNKEL in the germline V gene (reference sequence). The CDR3 DNA is TGTGCCAGCAGCCCAGCCGCGGGGGCAAACACAGATACGCAGTATTTT. It encodes CASSPAAGANTDTQYF.

This sequence joins TRBV4-3 and TRBJ2-1; the D is unclear. This CDR3 has 15 residues. Germline V lookup: CDR1 LGHNA, CDR2 YSLEER. The V and J ends lost 0 bases and 3 bases respectively, with 9 bases between them. CDR3: CASSQDRWSYNEQFF. The CDR3 DNA reads as TGCGCCAGCAGCCAAGATAGGTGGAGCTACAATGAGCAGTTCTTC.

V usage is TRBV5-1 and J usage is TRBJ2-7, with 8 positions matching TRBD1. CDR3 length equals 15 residues. With V trimmed by 4 bases and J by 2 bases, 8 bases remained unmatched. From germline, CDR1 is SGHRS and CDR2 YFSETQ. The DNA of the CDR3 is TGCGCCAGCAGCCAACAGGGGGAATCGGCCTACGAGCAGTACTTC. It is translated as CASSQQGESAYEQYF. The full variable domain, rest sourced from reference TRBV5-1 and TRBJ2-7, is KAGVTQTPRYLIKTRGQQVTLSCSPISGHRSVSWYQQTPGQGLQFLFEYFSETQRNKGNFPGRFSGRQFSNSRSEMNVSTLELGDSALYLCASSQQGESAYEQYFGPGTRLTVT.

The chain combines TRBV9 with TRBJ2-4; possibly TRBD2 for D (5 bases). Germline V lookup: CDR1 SGDLS, CDR2 YYNGEE. CDR3 length: 16 amino acids. Trimming pared 4 bases from V and 0 bases from J, leaving 14 bases between. The CDR3 DNA follows: TGTGCCAGCAGCCCAGAGGGCGGACTAGCCAAAAACATTCAGTACTTC. The encoded protein is CASSPEGGLAKNIQYF.

The chain has TRBV6-1 and TRBJ2-2; TRBD2 agrees at 7 bases. Trimming at V came to 2 bases and at J to 6 bases, leaving 12 bases not matched to a gene. Germline V gives CDR1 MNHNS, CDR2 SASEGT. This CDR3 region has 17 residues. The CDR3 nucleotides read TGTGCCAGCAGTGAACGCGGTCGGGCAGGACTAGCCGGGGAGCTGTTTTTT. Its translation: CASSERGRAGLAGELFF.

The chain is built from TRBV29-1 and TRBJ1-1; weak D call: TRBD1 (5 bases). In germline, CDR1 is SQVTM, CDR2 ANQGSEA. The CDR3 covers 13 residues. Trimming cost V 6 bases and J 1 base, with 12 bases left between them. This CDR3 is CSVRLDRNTEAFF. The CDR3 nucleotides are TGCAGCGTCCGCCTCGACAGGAACACTGAAGCTTTCTTT.

The chain combines TRBV19 with TRBJ2-5, with D possibly being TRBD2 (5 bases). The CDR3 consists of 14 residues. Trimming pared 4 bases from V and 5 bases from J, leaving 14 bases between. In germline, CDR1 is LNHDA, CDR2 SQIVND (reference sequence). This CDR3 is CASSTTRLSETQYF. CDR3 bases: TGTGCCAGTAGTACAACTAGACTAAGCGAGACCCAGTACTTC. The full variable domain, its missing parts supplied by reference TRBV19 and TRBJ2-5, is DGGITQSPKYLFRKEGQNVTLSCEQNLNHDAMYWYRQDPGQGLRLIYYSQIVNDFQKGDIAEGYSVSREKKESFPLTVTSAQKNPTAFYLCASSTTRLSETQYFGPGTRLLVL.

V and J are TRBV27 and TRBJ2-1, with 7 positions matching TRBD2. The V segment lost 5 bases and the J segment 6 bases; nucleotides outside the gene matches: 10. This CDR3 has 15 amino acids. Germline V gene data show CDR1 as MNHEY and CDR2 as SMNVEV (reference sequence). The CDR3 here is CASSPGLVVSNEQFF. The CDR3 DNA is TGTGCCAGCAGTCCCGGACTAGTAGTGTCCAATGAGCAGTTCTTC.

This chain connects TRBV12-5 to TRBJ1-4, with D maybe TRBD1 (5 bases). V dropped 1 base and J dropped 5 bases, with 5 bases sitting between them. The germline V gene encodes CDR1 LGHNT and CDR2 FRNRAP. The CDR3 runs 13 residues. CDR3 sequence (DNA): TGTGCTAGTGGTTTGGCAGGGAATGAAAAACTGTTTTTT. Amino acid sequence: CASGLAGNEKLFF. The complete variable domain, with remaining parts taken from reference TRBV12-5 and TRBJ1-4, reads DARVTQTPRHKVTEMGQEVTMRCQPILGHNTVFWYRQTMMQGLELLAYFRNRAPLDDSGMPKDRFSAEMPDATLATLKIQPSEPRDSAVYFCASGLAGNEKLFFGSGTQLSVL.

CDR3 sequence: CASRRGQATEAFF. CDR3 DNA sequence: TGTGCCAGCCGCCGCGGGCAGGCGACTGAAGCTTTCTTT. J is TRBJ1-1 and V is TRBV11-2; D gene ambiguous. The CDR3 has 13 residues. The ends were cut back, 8 bases at V and 5 bases at J, with 15 bases in the middle. Germline V gives CDR1 SGHAT, CDR2 FQNNGV.

V and J are TRBV4-1 and TRBJ1-6, with D hard to call. This CDR3 is built from 15 residues. V was cut by 2 bases and J by 8 bases, with 13 bases left in between. Germline lookup yields CDR1 MGHRA and CDR2 YSYEKL. In nucleotides, the CDR3 is TGCGCCAGCAGCCAACGGGATTTTCCTGATTCACCCCTCCACTTT. Its translation is CASSQRDFPDSPLHF.

The chain joins TRBV7-2 to TRBJ2-7; D is perhaps TRBD2 (8 bases). The CDR3 runs to 15 residues. Germline V gives CDR1 SGHTA, CDR2 FQGNSA. V lost 5 bases, J lost 6 bases, and 20 bases lay in between. CDR3 in amino acids: CASSQGGGLGGEQYF. CDR3 in DNA: TGTGCCAGCAGCCAGGGGGGGGGACTAGGAGGCGAGCAGTACTTC.